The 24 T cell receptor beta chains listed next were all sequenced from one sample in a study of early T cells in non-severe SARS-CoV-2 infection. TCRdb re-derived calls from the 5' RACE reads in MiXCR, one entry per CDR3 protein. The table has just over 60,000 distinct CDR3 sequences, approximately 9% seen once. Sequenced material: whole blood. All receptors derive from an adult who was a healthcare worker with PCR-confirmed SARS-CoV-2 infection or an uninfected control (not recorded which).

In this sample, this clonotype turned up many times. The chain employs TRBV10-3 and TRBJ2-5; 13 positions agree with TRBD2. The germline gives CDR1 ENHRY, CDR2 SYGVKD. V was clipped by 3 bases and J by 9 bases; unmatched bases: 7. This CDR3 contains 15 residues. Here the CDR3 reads CAISEGLAGVMSQYF. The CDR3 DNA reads TGTGCCATCAGTGAAGGACTAGCGGGGGTTATGTCCCAGTACTTC.

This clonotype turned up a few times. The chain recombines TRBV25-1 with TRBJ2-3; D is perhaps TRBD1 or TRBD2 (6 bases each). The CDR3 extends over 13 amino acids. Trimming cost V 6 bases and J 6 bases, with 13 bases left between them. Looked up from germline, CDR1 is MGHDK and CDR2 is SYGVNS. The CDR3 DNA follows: TGTGCCAGCAGACGGGACGGGGGCGATACGCAGTATTTT. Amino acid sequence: CASRRDGGDTQYF. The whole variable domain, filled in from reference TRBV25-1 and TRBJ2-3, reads EADIYQTPRYLVIGTGKKITLECSQTMGHDKMYWYQQDPGMELHLIHYSYGVNSTEKGDLSSESTVSRIRTEHFPLTLESARPSHTSQYLCASRRDGGDTQYFGPGTRLTVL.

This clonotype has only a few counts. In DNA, the CDR3 is TGCAGCGTTGAAGAATCCAGTACAGGGGTGACCGGGGAGCTGTTTTTT. Encoded protein: CSVEESSTGVTGELFF. The V gene is TRBV29-1, the J gene TRBJ2-2; the match to TRBD1 covers 7 bases. CDR1 and CDR2 from the germline V gene are SQVTM and ANQGSEA. This CDR3 contains 16 residues. J gave up 5 bases and V 0 bases, and 9 bases lay outside the gene matches.

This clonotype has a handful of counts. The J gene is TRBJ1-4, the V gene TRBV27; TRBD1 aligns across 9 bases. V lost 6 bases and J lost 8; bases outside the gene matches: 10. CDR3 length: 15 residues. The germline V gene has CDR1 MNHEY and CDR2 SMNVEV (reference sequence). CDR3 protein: CASRRTGVLREKLFF. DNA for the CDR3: TGTGCCAGCAGACGGACAGGGGTTCTTAGGGAAAAACTGTTTTTT.

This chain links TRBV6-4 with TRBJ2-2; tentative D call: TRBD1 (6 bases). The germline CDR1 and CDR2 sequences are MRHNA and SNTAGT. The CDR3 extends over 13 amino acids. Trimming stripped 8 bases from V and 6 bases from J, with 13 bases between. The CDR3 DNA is TGTGCCAGCCGTGGACAGATCTCCGGGGAGCTGTTTTTT. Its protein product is CASRGQISGELFF.

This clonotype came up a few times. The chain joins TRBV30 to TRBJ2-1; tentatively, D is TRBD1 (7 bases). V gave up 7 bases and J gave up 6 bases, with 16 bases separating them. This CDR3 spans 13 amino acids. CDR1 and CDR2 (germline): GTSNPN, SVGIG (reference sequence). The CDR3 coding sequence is TGTGCCTTGGAGGGGGCGCCGGTCAATGAGCAGTTCTTC. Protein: CALEGAPVNEQFF.

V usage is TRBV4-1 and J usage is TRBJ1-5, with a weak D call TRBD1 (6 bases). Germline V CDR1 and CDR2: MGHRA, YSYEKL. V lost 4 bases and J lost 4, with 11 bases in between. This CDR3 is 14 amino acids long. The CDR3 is CASSPNQGNQPQHF. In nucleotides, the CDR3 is TGCGCCAGCAGCCCAAATCAGGGGAATCAGCCCCAGCATTTT.

CDR3 amino acids: CASSLVGRIDNEQFF. The CDR3, as DNA: TGTGCCAGCAGCTTAGTAGGCCGGATTGACAATGAGCAGTTCTTC. V and J are TRBV7-9 and TRBJ2-1; D is ambiguous. The CDR3 is made up of 15 amino acids. Germline CDR1 reads SEHNR; CDR2 reads FQNEAQ (reference sequence). Trimming removed 1 base at V and 5 bases at J, with 12 bases between.

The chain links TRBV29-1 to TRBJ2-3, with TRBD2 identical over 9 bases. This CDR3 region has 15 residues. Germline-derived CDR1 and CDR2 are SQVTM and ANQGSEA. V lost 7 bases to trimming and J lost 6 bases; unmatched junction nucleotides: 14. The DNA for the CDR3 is TGCAGCGAAAGGAACCTAGCGGGGCTAGGGGATACGCAGTATTTT. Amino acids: CSERNLAGLGDTQYF.

CDR3 in amino acids: CSARIRTGGAGSNQPQHF. CDR3 coding DNA: TGCAGTGCTAGGATACGGACAGGGGGCGCCGGAAGCAATCAGCCCCAGCATTTT. V gene TRBV20-1 combines with J gene TRBJ1-5; 11 nucleotides match TRBD1. Germline loops: CDR1 DFQATT, CDR2 SNEGSKA (reference sequence). This CDR3 has 18 amino acids. Losses at the gene ends were 3 bases for V and 1 base for J; bases not matched to a gene: 11.

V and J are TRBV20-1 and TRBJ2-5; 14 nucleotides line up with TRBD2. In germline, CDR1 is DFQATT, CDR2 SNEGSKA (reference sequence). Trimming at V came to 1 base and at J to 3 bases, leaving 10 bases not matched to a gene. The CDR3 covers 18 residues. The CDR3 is CSARARRGLAGVEETQYF. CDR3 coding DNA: TGCAGTGCTAGAGCTCGTAGGGGACTAGCGGGGGTTGAAGAGACCCAGTACTTC.

The CDR3 region has the DNA TGTGCCAGCAGTTTAGATGCGGCCCAGACAGATACGCAGTATTTT. Residues: CASSLDAAQTDTQYF. The genes are TRBV12-3 or TRBV12-4 and TRBJ2-3; D ambiguous. V dropped 1 base and J dropped 3 bases, with 11 bases sitting between them. The CDR3 contains 15 residues.

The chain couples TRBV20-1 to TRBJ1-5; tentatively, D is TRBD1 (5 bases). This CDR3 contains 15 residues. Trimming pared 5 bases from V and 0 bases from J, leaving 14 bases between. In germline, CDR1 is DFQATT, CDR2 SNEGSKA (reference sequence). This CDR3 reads CSALGGRDSNQPQHF. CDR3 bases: TGCAGTGCTTTGGGGGGGAGGGATAGCAATCAGCCCCAGCATTTT.

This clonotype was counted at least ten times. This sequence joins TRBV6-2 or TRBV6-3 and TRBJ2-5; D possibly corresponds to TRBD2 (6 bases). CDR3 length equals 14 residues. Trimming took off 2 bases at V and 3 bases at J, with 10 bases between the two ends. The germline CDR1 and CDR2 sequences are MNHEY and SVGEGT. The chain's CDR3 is CASSYREVEETQYF. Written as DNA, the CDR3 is TGTGCCAGCAGTTACAGGGAGGTAGAAGAGACCCAGTACTTC.

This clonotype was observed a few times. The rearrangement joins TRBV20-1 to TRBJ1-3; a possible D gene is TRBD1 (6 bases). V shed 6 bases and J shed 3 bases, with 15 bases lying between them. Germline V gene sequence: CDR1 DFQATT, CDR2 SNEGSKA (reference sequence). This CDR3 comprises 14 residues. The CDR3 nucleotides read TGCAGTGCCATGAACAGGGCAAGTGGAAACACCATATATTTT. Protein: CSAMNRASGNTIYF.

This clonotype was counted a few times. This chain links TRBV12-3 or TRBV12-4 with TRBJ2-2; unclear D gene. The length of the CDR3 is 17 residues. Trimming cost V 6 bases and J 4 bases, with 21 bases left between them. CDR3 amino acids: CASSLVVALLSTGELFF. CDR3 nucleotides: TGTGCCAGCAGCCTTGTTGTGGCACTCCTAAGCACCGGGGAGCTGTTTTTT.

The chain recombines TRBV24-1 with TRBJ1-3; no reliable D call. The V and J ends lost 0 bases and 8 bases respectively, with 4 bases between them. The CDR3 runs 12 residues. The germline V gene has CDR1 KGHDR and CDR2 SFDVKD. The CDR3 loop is CATSDLGDTIYF. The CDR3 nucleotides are TGTGCCACCAGTGATTTGGGGGACACCATATATTTT.

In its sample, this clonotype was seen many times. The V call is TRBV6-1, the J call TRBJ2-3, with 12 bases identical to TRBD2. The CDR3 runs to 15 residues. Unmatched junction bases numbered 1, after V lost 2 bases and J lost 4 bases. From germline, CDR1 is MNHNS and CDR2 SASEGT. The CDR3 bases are TGTGCCAGCAGTGAACTAGCGGGGGGGCCAGATACGCAGTATTTT. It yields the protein CASSELAGGPDTQYF.

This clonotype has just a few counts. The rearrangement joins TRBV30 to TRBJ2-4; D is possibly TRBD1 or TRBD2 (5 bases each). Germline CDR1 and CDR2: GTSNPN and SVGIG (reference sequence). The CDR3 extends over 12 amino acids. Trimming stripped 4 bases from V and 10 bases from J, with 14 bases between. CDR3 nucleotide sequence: TGTGCCTGGACCCGGGACGGAAAAATTCAGTACTTC. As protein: CAWTRDGKIQYF.

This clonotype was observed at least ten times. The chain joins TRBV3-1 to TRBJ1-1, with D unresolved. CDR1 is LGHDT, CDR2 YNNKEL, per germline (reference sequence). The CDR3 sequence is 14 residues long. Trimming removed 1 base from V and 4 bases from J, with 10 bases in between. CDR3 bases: TGTGCCAGCAGCCAAGTCGCAGGCGGCACTGAAGCTTTCTTT. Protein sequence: CASSQVAGGTEAFF.

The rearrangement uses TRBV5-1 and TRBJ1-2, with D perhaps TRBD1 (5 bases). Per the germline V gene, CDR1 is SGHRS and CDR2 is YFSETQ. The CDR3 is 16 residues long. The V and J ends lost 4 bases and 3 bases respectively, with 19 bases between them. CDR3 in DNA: TGCGCCAGCAGCCCAGCAGGGCCGGATAGATACTATGGCTACACCTTC. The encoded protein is CASSPAGPDRYYGYTF.

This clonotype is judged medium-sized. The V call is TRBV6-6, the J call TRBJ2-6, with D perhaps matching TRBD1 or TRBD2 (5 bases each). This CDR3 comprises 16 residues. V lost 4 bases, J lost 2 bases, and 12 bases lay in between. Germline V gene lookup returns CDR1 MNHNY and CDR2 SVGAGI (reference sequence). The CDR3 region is CASSSQRGTGANVLTF. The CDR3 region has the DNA TGTGCCAGCAGTTCCCAGAGGGGTACTGGGGCCAACGTCCTGACTTTC.

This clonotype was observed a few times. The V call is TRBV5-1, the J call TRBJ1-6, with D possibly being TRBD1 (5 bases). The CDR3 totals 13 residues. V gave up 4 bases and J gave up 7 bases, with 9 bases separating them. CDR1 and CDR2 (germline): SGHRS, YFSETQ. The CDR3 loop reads CASSVAGNSPLHF. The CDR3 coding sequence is TGCGCCAGCAGCGTGGCAGGGAATTCACCCCTCCACTTT.

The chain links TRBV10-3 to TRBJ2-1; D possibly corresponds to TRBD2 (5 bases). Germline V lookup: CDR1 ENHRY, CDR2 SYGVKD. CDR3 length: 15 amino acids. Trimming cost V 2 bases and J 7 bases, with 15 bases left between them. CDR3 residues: CAISEMRVDRNEQFF. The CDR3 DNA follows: TGTGCCATCAGTGAGATGAGGGTTGATCGGAATGAGCAGTTCTTC.